This T cell receptor beta chain was captured by sequencing in a study of OX40 agonist ivuxolimab in advanced cancers. Study conclusions and caveats: Among the lowest levels of clonal expansion were found in partial responders at 0.1-3.0 mg/kg.

Some clones are missing from TCRdb's copy, which holds only in-frame ones; the method was immunoSEQ multiplex PCR. The repertoire consists of just under 55,000 clones, with more than 75% occurring once and the leading ten covering roughly 4.5%. For this clone: Its antigen is as yet unknown.

People who had autoimmune disease history or systemic immunosuppression were excluded. The sequence was obtained from an adult with an advanced solid tumor such as melanoma, head and neck, liver or kidney cancer. The sample here was CD4+ or CD8+ T cells sorted from blood, taken in a trial of the OX40 agonist ivuxolimab.

CDR3 in amino acids: CASSLPGATLITNTGELFF. DNA for the CDR3: TGTGCCAGCAGCTTGCCGGGGGCGACATTGATAACGAACACCGGGGAGCTGTTTTTT. This chain joins TRBV5-6 and TRBJ2-2, with D perhaps given as TRBD1 or TRBD2 (6 bases each). Germline loops: CDR1 SGHDT, CDR2 YYEEEE. The V and J ends lost 1 base and 0 bases respectively, with 19 bases between them. CDR3 length equals 19 residues. The full variable domain, its missing parts supplied by reference TRBV5-6 and TRBJ2-2, is DAGVTQSPTHLIKTRGQQVTLRCSPKSGHDTVSWYQQALGQGPQFIFQYYEEEERQRGNFPDRFSGHQFPNYSSELNVNALLLGDSALYLCASSLPGATLITNTGELFFGEGSRLTVL.